Listed below are T cell receptor beta chains from one sample, sequenced in a study of T cell responses to AZD1222 COVID-19 vaccine. The method was immunoSEQ multiplex PCR; TCRdb's version includes in-frame clones alone and lacks a portion of them. The table shows 170,000 or so clones, with about nine tenths occurring only once. Sequenced here: peripheral blood, sampled on day 0 of AZD1222 vaccination. The receptors were sampled from an adult in good health. Each CDR3 is given with its conserved first and last residue. The D gene is left open where the match is weak. Only some rows state a clone size, as once, few, many or a class for expanded clones.

TRBD2	TRBV11-2	TRBJ2-1	.	CASSSQGASGGAYNEQFF	TGTGCCAGCAGCTCCCAGGGCGCTAGCGGGGGGGCCTACAATGAGCAGTTCTTC
.	TRBV5-4	TRBJ1-2	.	CASSTWEGLGGYTF	TGTGCCAGCAGCACATGGGAGGGATTGGGGGGCTACACCTTC
.	TRBV19	TRBJ2-1	.	CASSTPTRNEQFF	TGTGCCAGTAGTACTCCGACTAGGAATGAGCAGTTCTTC
.	TRBV18	TRBJ2-3	.	CASSLRVGDTQYF	TGTGCCAGCTCATTGAGGGTTGGAGATACGCAGTATTTT
.	TRBV4-2	TRBJ2-1	.	CASRDPLGEQFF	TGTGCCAGCAGAGATCCCCTGGGAGAGCAGTTCTTC
.	TRBV5-6	TRBJ1-1	.	CASSLGLENTEAFF	TGTGCCAGCAGCTTAGGGTTGGAGAACACTGAAGCTTTCTTT
.	TRBV6-5	TRBJ2-7	.	CASSYSGGSYEQYF	TGTGCCAGCAGTTACTCAGGGGGGTCCTACGAGCAGTACTTC
.	TRBV7-2	TRBJ1-3	.	CASSLLIGTSSGNTIYF	TGTGCCAGCAGCTTATTAATTGGGACTAGCTCTGGAAACACCATATATTTT
TRBD2	TRBV3-1/TRBV3-2	TRBJ2-3	.	CASSETSGGVDTQYF	TGTGCCAGCAGCGAAACTAGCGGGGGGGTAGATACGCAGTATTTT
.	TRBV6-2/TRBV6-3	TRBJ1-1	.	CASSYWEGETEAFF	TGTGCCAGCAGTTATTGGGAGGGGGAGACTGAAGCTTTCTTT
.	TRBV11-2	TRBJ1-6	.	CASSSAGTTYNSPLHF	TGTGCCAGCAGCTCGGCAGGGACGACCTATAATTCACCCCTCCACTTT
.	TRBV14	TRBJ1-4	.	CASSQDHGVGELFF	TGTGCCAGCAGCCAAGATCATGGGGTGGGGGAACTGTTTTTT
TRBD1	TRBV10-3	TRBJ1-3	.	CAISEQRQGALLSGNTIYF	TGTGCCATCAGTGAACAGAGACAGGGGGCGCTTCTTTCTGGAAACACCATATATTTT
.	TRBV2	TRBJ2-7	.	CASKPGLPSSYEQYF	TGTGCCAGCAAACCGGGACTCCCAAGCTCCTACGAGCAGTACTTC
TRBD2	TRBV7-3	TRBJ2-3	.	CASSLRTSGGPSTDTQYF	TGTGCCAGCAGCTTGCGAACTAGCGGGGGCCCCTCCACAGATACGCAGTATTTT
.	TRBV9	TRBJ1-2	once	CASSVEWGGINYGYTF	TGTGCCAGCAGCGTAGAATGGGGAGGGATAAACTATGGCTACACCTTC
.	TRBV5-1	TRBJ2-1	once	CASSLGGGIGYNEQFF	TGCGCCAGCAGCTTGGGGGGTGGGATCGGCTACAATGAGCAGTTCTTC
.	TRBV14	TRBJ1-1	.	CASSQYLPGLNTEAFF	TGTGCCAGCAGCCAATATCTCCCAGGATTGAACACTGAAGCTTTCTTT
TRBD1	TRBV27	TRBJ2-5	.	CASRRTGEETQYF	TGTGCCAGCAGGAGAACAGGGGAGGAGACCCAGTACTTC
.	TRBV7-2	TRBJ2-5	.	CASSLGGALLGPDF	TGTGCCAGCAGCTTAGGGGGGGCTTTATTAGGTCCGGACTTC
.	TRBV14	TRBJ1-2	.	CASSQAPHGYTF	TGTGCCAGCAGCCAAGCCCCCCATGGCTACACCTTC
.	TRBV30	TRBJ2-5	.	CAWEGGQETQYF	TGTGCCTGGGAGGGGGGCCAAGAGACCCAGTACTTC
.	TRBV7-3	TRBJ2-7	.	CASSPGTSSEQYF	TGTGCCAGCAGCCCCGGGACCTCCTCCGAGCAGTACTTC
TRBD1	TRBV2	TRBJ1-2	.	CASTLGQGASGYTF	TGTGCCAGCACCTTAGGACAGGGGGCTAGTGGCTACACCTTC
.	TRBV2	TRBJ2-1	.	CASSRTSPQFF	TGTGCCAGCTCGCGCACCAGCCCGCAGTTCTTC
.	TRBV21-1	TRBJ1-2	.	CASSKRRRGMNYGYTF	TGTGCCAGCAGCAAAAGGCGCCGGGGAATGAACTATGGCTACACCTTC
.	TRBV30	TRBJ1-1	.	CAWWTPSDIEAFF	TGTGCCTGGTGGACTCCGAGTGATATCGAAGCTTTCTTT
.	TRBV3-1/TRBV3-2	TRBJ1-1	.	CASSQAAEAFF	TGTGCCAGCAGCCAGGCCGCTGAAGCTTTCTTT
.	TRBV7-9	TRBJ1-1	.	CASSSSVRGETEAFF	TGTGCCAGCAGCTCTTCTGTCAGGGGAGAGACTGAAGCTTTCTTT